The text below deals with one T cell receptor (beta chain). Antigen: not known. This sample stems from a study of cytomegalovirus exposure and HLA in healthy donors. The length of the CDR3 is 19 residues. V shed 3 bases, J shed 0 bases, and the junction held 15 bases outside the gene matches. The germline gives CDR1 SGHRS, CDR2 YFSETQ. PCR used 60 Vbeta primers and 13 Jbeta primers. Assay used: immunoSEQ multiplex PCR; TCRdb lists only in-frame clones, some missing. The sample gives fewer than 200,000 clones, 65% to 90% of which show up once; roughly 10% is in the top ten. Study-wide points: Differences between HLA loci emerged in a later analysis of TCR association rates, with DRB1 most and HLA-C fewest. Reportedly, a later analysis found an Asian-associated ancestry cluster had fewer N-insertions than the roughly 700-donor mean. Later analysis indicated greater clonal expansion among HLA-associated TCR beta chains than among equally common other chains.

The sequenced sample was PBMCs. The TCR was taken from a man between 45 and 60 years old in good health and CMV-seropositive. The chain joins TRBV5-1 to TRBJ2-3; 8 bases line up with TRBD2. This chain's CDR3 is CASSSTGLAQYSSTDTQYF. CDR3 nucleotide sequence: TGCGCCAGCAGCTCAACAGGACTAGCACAGTACTCTAGCACAGATACGCAGTATTTT.